Here is one T cell receptor beta chain with its context. Its antigen remains unknown. This record belongs to a study of monozygotic twins with inflammatory bowel disease. Study results and caveats: Repertoire similarity did not differ between concordant and discordant twins, possibly owing to limited power.

Starting material for each TCR library was 3,500 to 4,000 ng of total RNA. Researchers put TCRalpha and TCRbeta cDNA through two nested PCRs lasting 16 and 9 cycles. TCRdb reanalyzed the 5' RACE reads, giving one entry per CDR3 protein sequence and no DNA. Its table records fewer than 400,000 distinct CDR3 sequences. This receptor was taken from a human donor with ulcerative colitis or Crohn's disease, or a healthy co-twin of an affected twin (not recorded which). The sequenced material came from blood.

The CDR3: CASSLVYTNTEAFF. This chain links TRBV5-5 with TRBJ1-1. The CDR3 contains 14 residues. Germline V gene sequence: CDR1 SGHKS, CDR2 YYEKEE (reference sequence).